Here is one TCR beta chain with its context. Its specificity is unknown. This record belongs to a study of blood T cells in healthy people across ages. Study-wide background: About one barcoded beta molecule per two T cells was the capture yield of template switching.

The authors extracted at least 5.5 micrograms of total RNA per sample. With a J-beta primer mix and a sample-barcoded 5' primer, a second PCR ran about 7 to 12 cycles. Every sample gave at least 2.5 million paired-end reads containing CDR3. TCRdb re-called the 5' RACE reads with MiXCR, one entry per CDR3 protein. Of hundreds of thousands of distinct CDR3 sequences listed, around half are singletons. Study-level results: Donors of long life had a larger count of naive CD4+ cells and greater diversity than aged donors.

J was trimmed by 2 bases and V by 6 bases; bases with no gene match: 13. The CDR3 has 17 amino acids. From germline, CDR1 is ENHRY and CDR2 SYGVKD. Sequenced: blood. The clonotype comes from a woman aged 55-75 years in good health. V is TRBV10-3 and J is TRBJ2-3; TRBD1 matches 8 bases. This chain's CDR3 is CAIRDYRTGRNTDTQYF. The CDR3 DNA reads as TGTGCCATCAGGGACTACCGGACAGGGCGCAACACAGATACGCAGTATTTT.